The rows below give T cell receptor beta chains drawn from one sample of a study of PD-1 blockade in mismatch repair-deficient tumors. Using immunoSEQ multiplex PCR, the repertoire was profiled, and TCRdb retains in-frame clones only, with some absent. This sample has 60,000 to 75,000 clones, with around 88% found just once. Sample: peripheral blood, taken 52 weeks after starting pembrolizumab. These receptor sequences come from an adult with mismatch repair-deficient cancer. CDR3s include the opening cysteine and the closing phenylalanine or tryptophan. A D gene is named only where the DNA matches it firmly. Clone size appears in some rows only: once, few, many, or a class for an expanded clone.

J | D | size | V | DNA | CDR3
TRBJ1-1 | TRBD1 | - | TRBV7-9 | TGTGCCAGCAGCTTAGAGGCGACAGGGACCGCTGAAGCTTTCTTT | CASSLEATGTAEAFF
TRBJ1-1 | - | - | TRBV28 | TGTGCCAGCAGTTTAGGTCGGTCGACAGGAGAAGCTTTCTTT | CASSLGRSTGEAFF
TRBJ1-4 | TRBD1 | - | TRBV11-2 | TGTGCCAGCAGCTTAGCAAGGGACAGGGTTAATGAAAAACTGTTTTTT | CASSLARDRVNEKLFF
TRBJ1-2 | - | - | TRBV2 | - | CASSVGTGAVPLDF
TRBJ2-7 | TRBD1 | - | TRBV10-3 | TGTGCCATCAGGCGGACAGGGAGCTCCTACGAGCAGTACTTC | CAIRRTGSSYEQYF
TRBJ2-7 | TRBD1 | - | TRBV11-3 | TGTGCCAGCAGACAGGGGTCCTACGAGCAGTACTTC | CASRQGSYEQYF
TRBJ2-2 | - | - | TRBV6-5 | TGTGCCAGCAGTTACGGAATATACACCGGGGAGCTGTTTTTT | CASSYGIYTGELFF
TRBJ2-2 | - | once | TRBV5-6 | TGTGCCAGCAGCTGGGGAGTTCCCCCCGGGGAGCTGTTTTTT | CASSWGVPPGELFF
TRBJ2-2 | - | - | TRBV30 | TGTGCCTGGAGTGCAAAGACTAGTAAGGCCGGGGAGCTGTTTTTT | CAWSAKTSKAGELFF
TRBJ2-5 | TRBD2 | - | TRBV4-1 | TGCGCCAGCAGCCCCCGACTAGCGGAACAAGAGACCCAGTACTTC | CASSPRLAEQETQYF
TRBJ2-2 | - | - | TRBV15 | TGTGCCACCAGCAGAGGAGGGAGTGGCACCGGGGAGCTGTTTTTT | CATSRGGSGTGELFF
TRBJ2-7 | TRBD1 | - | TRBV27 | TGTGCCAGCACCACGGGACAGGGAGGGATAGGCTACGAGCAGTACTTC | CASTTGQGGIGYEQYF
TRBJ2-7 | TRBD1 | - | TRBV19 | TGTGCCAGTAGTATGGGACAGGGTCCCCACGAGCAGTACTTC | CASSMGQGPHEQYF